These 11 T cell receptor beta chains share one sample of origin, sequenced in a study of cytomegalovirus exposure and HLA in healthy donors. The PCR made use of 60 Vbeta and 13 Jbeta primers. Sequencing was performed with immunoSEQ multiplex PCR; in TCRdb, only in-frame clones are kept and a portion is missing. The repertoire consists of more than 95,000 clones, with about four fifths occurring once and the leading ten covering 3.6%. Sequencing was done on a sample of PBMCs. Receptor source: a woman aged 40 to 55 in good health and CMV-seropositive.

The chain recombines TRBV12-2 with TRBJ1-2. TRBV12-2 is given as a pseudogene. This CDR3 is built from 17 residues. CDR3 protein: CASRLGGVGPDNYGYTF. The CDR3 bases are TGTGCAAGTCGCTTAGGGGGGGTCGGGCCAGATAACTATGGCTACACCTTC.

This clone was observed a few times. The chain carries TRBV4-1 and TRBJ1-2; 7 bases are shared with TRBD1. Trimming took 0 bases from V and 6 from J; bases not matched to a gene: 13. Germline assignment: CDR1 MGHRA and CDR2 YSYEKL. This CDR3 spans 17 amino acids. CDR3 protein: CASSQDREGAQFNGYTF. CDR3 DNA: TGCGCCAGCAGCCAAGATCGGGAGGGGGCGCAATTTAATGGCTACACCTTC.

The rearrangement joins TRBV5-6 to TRBJ2-7; TRBD1 aligns across 7 bases. Germline CDR1 SGHDT, CDR2 YYEEEE. This CDR3 has 15 residues. Trimming took 2 bases from V and 6 from J; bases not matched to a gene: 11. For the CDR3, the DNA is TGTGCCAGCAGCTTTACAGCGACAGGGAGCGGCGAGCAGTACTTC. Amino acids: CASSFTATGSGEQYF.

V usage is TRBV6-1 and J usage is TRBJ2-5; 9 bases line up with TRBD2. The V and J ends lost 4 bases and 7 bases, in that order; junction bases with no gene match: 10. This CDR3 comprises 15 residues. Germline assignment: CDR1 MNHNS and CDR2 SASEGT. The DNA of the CDR3 is TGTGCCAGCAGTGGGGGACTAGCCCCGGGGGGGACCCAGTACTTC. It specifies CASSGGLAPGGTQYF.

This chain links TRBV11-2 with TRBJ2-3; the D gene is possibly TRBD2 (6 bases). Trimming pared 5 bases from V and 2 bases from J, leaving 14 bases between. The CDR3 sequence is 15 residues long. Per germline, CDR1 SGHAT and CDR2 FQNNGV. The CDR3 DNA reads as TGTGCCAGCAGCCCCCGGGGCGGGGCCACAGATACGCAGTATTTT. Translation: CASSPRGGATDTQYF. The complete variable domain, with remaining parts taken from reference TRBV11-2 and TRBJ2-3, reads EAGVAQSPRYKIIEKRQSVAFWCNPISGHATLYWYQQILGQGPKLLIQFQNNGVVDDSQLPKDRFSAERLKGVDSTLKIQPAKLEDSAVYLCASSPRGGATDTQYFGPGTRLTVL.

The rearrangement joins TRBV30 to TRBJ1-1, with 8 positions matching TRBD1. From germline, CDR1 is GTSNPN and CDR2 SVGIG (reference sequence). The CDR3 has 12 residues. Trimming removed 8 bases from V and 5 bases from J; junction bases left unmatched: 7. The DNA for the CDR3 is TGTGCCGCCCCCACAGGGGGGACTGAAGCTTTCTTT. Amino acids: CAAPTGGTEAFF.

This chain connects TRBV27 to TRBJ2-1, with TRBD1 matching over 9 bases. The CDR3 is 17 residues long. The V and J ends lost 0 bases and 8 bases, in that order; junction bases with no gene match: 11. Germline CDR1 and CDR2: MNHEY and SMNVEV (reference sequence). CDR3 loop: CASSLSKAGQGMDEQFF. The CDR3 nucleotides read TGTGCCAGCAGTTTATCAAAAGCGGGACAGGGAATGGATGAGCAGTTCTTC.

This rearrangement joins TRBV4-1 to TRBJ2-1, with 15 positions matching TRBD2. The CDR3 runs 19 residues. V shed 3 bases, J shed 2 bases, and the junction held 8 bases outside the gene matches. Germline CDR1 and CDR2: MGHRA and YSYEKL. CDR3 DNA sequence: TGCGCCAGCAGCCATCCGGGACTAGCGGGAGGCCCTACCTACAATGAGCAGTTCTTC. It codes for CASSHPGLAGGPTYNEQFF.

The rearrangement joins TRBV21-1 to TRBJ1-2; the table's D gene call, TRBD1, was not cross checked with the DNA. TRBV21-1 is reported as a pseudogene. The CDR3 has 12 residues. DNA for the CDR3: TGTGCCAGCAGCGAGGCAGGGAATGGCTACACCTTC. It encodes CASSEAGNGYTF.

This chain joins TRBV7-9 and TRBJ2-5; 7 bases match TRBD1. This CDR3 is built from 16 residues. Trimming removed 0 bases from V and 1 base from J; junction bases left unmatched: 5. Germline V gives CDR1 SEHNR, CDR2 FQNEAQ (reference sequence). In DNA form, the CDR3 reads TGTGCCAGCAGCTTAGCGCCAAACAGGGGCCAAGAGACCCAGTACTTC. Its protein is CASSLAPNRGQETQYF.

The V call is TRBV6-5, the J call TRBJ2-3; D is perhaps TRBD2 (6 bases). Germline CDR1 reads MNHEY; CDR2 reads SVGAGI. The CDR3 contains 14 residues. Trimming pared 7 bases from V and 1 base from J, leaving 12 bases between. The CDR3 region has the DNA TGTGCCAGCATAGCCGCTAGCGGCACAGATACGCAGTATTTT. Translation gives CASIAASGTDTQYF.